A single sample is the source of the 9 T cell receptor beta chains below, sequenced in a study of sequential checkpoint blockade in melanoma (dated by TCRdb to between 2018 and 2021). The method was the immunoSEQ multiplex PCR assay. The table comes from immuneACCESS by way of TCRdb, which keeps in-frame sequences with V and J called. Part of the clones is missing from these tables; in studies checked, under half for an unresolved V gene and the rest for unknown reasons. For this sample there are roughly 34,000 clones; roughly 90% appear just once. Over 20% of the sample belongs to the ten largest clones. What the treatment or condition label conveys for this sample: randomized to nivolumab then ipilimumab (arm A) or the reverse (arm B). The sample was CD8+ T cells sorted from blood (inferred from file names), taken from a patient given nivolumab and ipilimumab in sequence. The source is a human donor with melanoma.

The gene calls are TRBV27 and TRBJ2-5; the D is unclear. CDR3 length: 12 amino acids. Germline values: CDR1 MNHEY, CDR2 SMNVEV (reference sequence). V shed 5 bases and J shed 8 bases, with 12 bases lying between them. CDR3 in amino acids: CASSPDWVTQYF. CDR3 coding DNA: TGTGCCAGCAGTCCCGACTGGGTCACCCAGTACTTC.

This rearrangement joins TRBV19 to TRBJ2-1; no clear D gene. This CDR3 is 14 amino acids long. Looked up from germline, CDR1 is LNHDA and CDR2 is SQIVND (reference sequence). V was trimmed by 3 bases and J by 2 bases, leaving 8 bases between them. The CDR3 DNA follows: TGTGCCAGTAGTATGAGAGAAACCTACAATGAGCAGTTCTTC. Translation gives CASSMRETYNEQFF.

The rearrangement links TRBV16 to TRBJ2-1, with 8 bases aligning to TRBD2. This CDR3 is 14 amino acids long. CDR1 is KGHSY, CDR2 FQNENV, per germline. CDR3 protein: CAIAGREDYNEQFF. DNA of the CDR3: TGTGCAATAGCGGGACGAGAGGACTACAATGAGCAGTTCTTC.

The chain links TRBV6-1 to TRBJ1-1; TRBD1 is a possible D gene (5 bases). CDR3 length: 14 amino acids. Between the trimmed V and J ends, which lost 6 bases and 3 bases, there was a span of 14 bases. Germline lookup yields CDR1 MNHNS and CDR2 SASEGT. The CDR3 loop reads CASRKGQGYTEAFF. In DNA form, the CDR3 reads TGTGCCAGCAGGAAGGGGCAGGGTTACACTGAAGCTTTCTTT.

The gene calls are TRBV7-8 and TRBJ2-1; 8 bases fit TRBD2. V trimming: 1 base; J trimming: 0 bases; junction bases outside the gene matches: 14. The CDR3 runs to 20 residues. Germline V gives CDR1 SGHVS, CDR2 FQNEAQ. CDR3 bases: TGTGCCAGCAGCTTAGGGGGGAGGTTAGCGGGGAGCCACTCCTACAATGAGCAGTTCTTC. Translated: CASSLGGRLAGSHSYNEQFF.

This chain links TRBV6-6 with TRBJ2-2, with 7 positions matching TRBD1. This CDR3 spans 15 amino acids. The V and J ends lost 2 bases and 4 bases, in that order; junction bases with no gene match: 4. Germline assignment: CDR1 MNHNY and CDR2 SVGAGI (reference sequence). The CDR3 sequence: CASSYGRQGTGELFF. CDR3 coding DNA: TGTGCCAGCAGTTACGGAAGACAGGGCACCGGGGAGCTGTTTTTT.

V is TRBV4-3 and J is TRBJ2-5, with TRBD1 identical over 7 bases. J was trimmed by 3 bases and V by 4 bases; bases with no gene match: 2. Germline V gene data show CDR1 as LGHNA and CDR2 as YSLEER. The CDR3 runs to 13 residues. The CDR3 DNA reads as TGCGCCAGCAGCCGGGGGACAGAAGAGACCCAGTACTTC. Its translation: CASSRGTEETQYF.

The chain recombines TRBV6-6 with TRBJ1-5; 8 bases are a match to TRBD1. The CDR3 spans 16 residues. Germline V gene sequence: CDR1 MNHNY, CDR2 SVGAGI (reference sequence). The J segment lost 4 bases and the V segment lost 1 base, leaving 6 bases of the junction unmatched. CDR3 residues: CASSYFPGGKNQPQHF. The CDR3 DNA reads as TGTGCCAGCAGTTACTTTCCAGGGGGCAAGAATCAGCCCCAGCATTTT.

V usage is TRBV5-6 and J usage is TRBJ2-5, with TRBD2 matching 7 bases. The germline CDR1 and CDR2 sequences are SGHDT and YYEEEE. The V gene end was trimmed by 3 bases and the J gene end by 0 bases; junction bases not matched to a gene: 2. The CDR3 runs to 14 residues. CDR3 bases: TGTGCCAGCAGCTGGGGGGGGTACCAAGAGACCCAGTACTTC. Protein product: CASSWGGYQETQYF.